The 10 T cell receptor beta chains reported below all come from one sample, sequenced in a study of CD8 T cells in Susac syndrome. Roughly 0.5 to 1 ug RNA was reverse transcribed with random hexamers. TCRdb called the immunoSEQ multiplex PCR reads again in MiXCR, with one record for every CDR3 protein. The data hold about 160,000 distinct CDR3 sequences, with roughly 95% observed a single time. Sequenced: CD4+ T cells from PBMCs. These receptors all come from a human donor with Susac syndrome.

The rearrangement uses TRBV28 and TRBJ2-1; D not resolved. The V end was cut by 7 bases, the J end by 4 bases, with 14 bases between. Germline loops: CDR1 MDHEN, CDR2 SYDVKM. CDR3 length equals 14 residues. CDR3 nucleotide sequence: TGTGCCAGCACCCCCCCCGGATTATACAATGAGCAGTTCTTC. This gives the protein CASTPPGLYNEQFF.

The V call is TRBV29-1, the J call TRBJ2-3; 12 nucleotides match TRBD2. Germline assignment: CDR1 SQVTM and CDR2 ANQGSEA. J lost 4 bases, V lost 6 bases, and 5 bases had no gene match. The CDR3 runs 14 residues. This chain's CDR3 is CSVPLAGGPDTQYF. Written as DNA, the CDR3 is TGCAGCGTCCCCCTAGCGGGAGGGCCAGATACGCAGTATTTT.

The chain links TRBV7-3 to TRBJ2-3; 7 bases match TRBD2. Germline V gene sequence: CDR1 SGHTA, CDR2 FQGTGA. Losses at the gene ends were 1 base for V and 4 bases for J; bases not matched to a gene: 2. The CDR3 sequence is 14 residues long. CDR3 sequence reads: CASSLRGRADTQYF. In DNA form, the CDR3 reads TGTGCCAGCAGCTTAAGAGGGAGGGCAGATACGCAGTATTTT.

This clonotype turned up a few times. The gene calls are TRBV2 and TRBJ2-7; 8 nucleotides match TRBD1. J was trimmed by 3 bases and V by 7 bases; bases with no gene match: 8. The CDR3 totals 14 residues. Germline assignment: CDR1 SNHLY and CDR2 FYNNEI. The CDR3 DNA sequence: TGTGCCAGCACCCGGGACAGGACCTTCTACGAGCAGTACTTC. Translating gives CASTRDRTFYEQYF.

CDR3 loop: CASSDSGTVFYGYTF. CDR3 coding DNA: TGTGCCAGCAGTGACTCCGGGACCGTGTTCTATGGCTACACCTTC. V is TRBV25-1 and J is TRBJ1-2, with D possibly matching TRBD1 (5 bases). Trimming shortened V by 3 bases and J by 4 bases, and 15 bases separated the two germline ends. From germline, CDR1 is MGHDK and CDR2 SYGVNS. The CDR3 covers 15 residues.

This sequence joins TRBV11-1 and TRBJ2-3; TRBD2 matches at 7 bases. V was pared by 8 bases and J by 4 bases, with 9 bases of the junction left unmatched. The germline V gene encodes CDR1 SGHAT and CDR2 FQDESV (reference sequence). This CDR3 has 14 amino acids. Here the CDR3 reads CASQRERDPDTQYF. DNA of the CDR3: TGTGCCAGCCAGCGGGAACGTGACCCAGATACGCAGTATTTT.

The rearrangement joins TRBV7-2 to TRBJ2-1; possible D gene TRBD1, 5 bases. The germline CDR1 and CDR2 sequences are SGHTA and FQGNSA. The CDR3 spans 12 residues. Trimming shortened V by 1 base and J by 9 bases, and 7 bases separated the two germline ends. Written as DNA, the CDR3 is TGTGCCAGCAGCTTAGAAGGGGTTGAGCAGTTCTTC. It codes for CASSLEGVEQFF.

The chain links TRBV7-2 to TRBJ1-2; D gene uncertain. CDR1 is SGHTA and CDR2 is FQGNSA in the germline V gene. V lost 3 bases to trimming and J lost 3 bases, with 8 bases between them. The CDR3 runs 13 residues. The CDR3 coding sequence is TGTGCCAGCAGCTTTATCGGGGACTATGGCTACACCTTC. Translated: CASSFIGDYGYTF.

This sequence joins TRBV7-9 and TRBJ2-3, with a tentative D call TRBD1 (5 bases). CDR1 and CDR2 from the germline V gene are SEHNR and FQNEAQ (reference sequence). The CDR3 has 18 residues. The V end was cut by 2 bases, the J end by 1 base, with 19 bases between. The CDR3 DNA sequence: TGTGCCAGCAGCTTACTACCTAGACAGTCGGCTGGCACAGATACGCAGTATTTT. Translated: CASSLLPRQSAGTDTQYF.

Only one count was recorded for this clonotype. This chain connects TRBV6-5 to TRBJ1-5; D not resolved. The germline gives CDR1 MNHEY, CDR2 SVGAGI. V lost 1 base and J lost 0, with 10 bases in between. This CDR3 is built from 16 residues. This CDR3 is CASSYYGEYSNQPQHF. CDR3 DNA sequence: TGTGCCAGCAGTTACTATGGAGAATATAGCAATCAGCCCCAGCATTTT.